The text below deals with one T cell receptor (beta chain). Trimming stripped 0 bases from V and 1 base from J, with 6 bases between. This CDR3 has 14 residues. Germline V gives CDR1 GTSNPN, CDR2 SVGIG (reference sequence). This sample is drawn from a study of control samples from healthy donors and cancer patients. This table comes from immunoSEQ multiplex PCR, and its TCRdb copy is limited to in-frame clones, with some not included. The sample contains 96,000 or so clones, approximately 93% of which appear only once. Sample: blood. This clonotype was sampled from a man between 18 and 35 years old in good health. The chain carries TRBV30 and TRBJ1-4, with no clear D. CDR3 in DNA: TGTGCCTGGAGTGTGGGAGTAACTAATGAAAAACTGTTTTTT. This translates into CAWSVGVTNEKLFF.